These T cell receptor beta chains were read from a single sample in a study of cytomegalovirus exposure and HLA in healthy donors. Data came from immunoSEQ multiplex PCR; TCRdb stores just in-frame clones and leaves some out. The repertoire holds hundreds of thousands of clones, approximately 90% seen once, with approximately 2.2% in the top ten. The sample consisted of PBMCs. Receptors originate from a woman younger than 30 in good health and CMV-seronegative. The conserved cysteine and the conserved F or W are not part of the CDR3 here.

V	J	CDR3
TRBV5-1	TRBJ1-6	ASSLYAGSTGNSPLH
TRBV28	TRBJ1-4	ASTGPGQGPEKLF
TRBV19	TRBJ1-2	ASTPGGPGGSYGYT
TRBV6-5	TRBJ2-7	ASSARDRLYEQY
TRBV30	TRBJ1-2	ACRPDRGPRGYT
TRBV4-1	TRBJ1-5	ASSQVVGNQPQH
TRBV29-1	TRBJ2-5	SVGSVTLQETQY
TRBV27	TRBJ1-2	ASSPLQGANYGYT
TRBV6-5	TRBJ1-5	ASNGNQPQH
TRBV29-1	TRBJ2-1	SATIGFSSYNEQF
TRBV27	TRBJ2-3	ASTRRTSGTSTDTQY
TRBV9	TRBJ2-2	ASSVDSANTGELF
TRBV19	TRBJ2-5	ASSMGWGRGRRETQY
TRBV7-9	TRBJ1-1	ASSSSGGITEAF
TRBV6-5	TRBJ1-2	ASSIGQEYGYT
TRBV7-3	TRBJ1-5	ASSKSGGGNQPQH
TRBV4-1	TRBJ1-5	ASSQSGSINQPQH
TRBV15	TRBJ2-2	ATSREIVDSAPNTGELF
TRBV30	TRBJ1-2	AWSSGTFYGYT
TRBV7-7	TRBJ2-5	ASSLGFSGGAQETQY
TRBV6-1	TRBJ1-2	ASSLGANYGYT
TRBV29-1	TRBJ2-7	SVEEPGGSYEQY
TRBV15	TRBJ2-3	ATSKLAGNTDTQY
TRBV6-5	TRBJ2-7	ASRVQGSYEQY
TRBV6-6	TRBJ2-7	ASSGNRGYEQY
TRBV15	TRBJ2-7	ATSRDLVSSYEQY
TRBV7-9	TRBJ2-7	ASTDGGRAYEQY
TRBV6-6	TRBJ1-4	ASRWDFFNEKLF
TRBV29-1	TRBJ2-2	SVGEGSTGELF
TRBV4-1	TRBJ2-3	ASSQPARGGGWTDTQY
TRBV11-2	TRBJ2-5	ASSPAGGETQY
TRBV6-5	TRBJ1-4	ASSYLGQGDEKLF
TRBV19	TRBJ1-4	ASSSRTGVEKLF
TRBV27	TRBJ2-5	ASSLNGGWETQY
TRBV9	TRBJ2-5	ASSVTGGGQETQY
TRBV6-4	TRBJ1-2	ASIERFQNYGYT
TRBV27	TRBJ1-4	ASSLEGQPNEKLF
TRBV25-1	TRBJ1-4	ASSPPTGINEKLF
TRBV5-1	NA	ASSTDRGDEQY
TRBV7-2	TRBJ2-1	ASSLEGLDNEQF
TRBV27	TRBJ2-7	ASSDRDEQY
TRBV4-2	TRBJ2-5	ASSQEAPLRDQETQY
TRBV18	TRBJ1-1	ASSRQGNGAF
TRBV6-1	TRBJ1-5	ASSEVRDSNQPQH